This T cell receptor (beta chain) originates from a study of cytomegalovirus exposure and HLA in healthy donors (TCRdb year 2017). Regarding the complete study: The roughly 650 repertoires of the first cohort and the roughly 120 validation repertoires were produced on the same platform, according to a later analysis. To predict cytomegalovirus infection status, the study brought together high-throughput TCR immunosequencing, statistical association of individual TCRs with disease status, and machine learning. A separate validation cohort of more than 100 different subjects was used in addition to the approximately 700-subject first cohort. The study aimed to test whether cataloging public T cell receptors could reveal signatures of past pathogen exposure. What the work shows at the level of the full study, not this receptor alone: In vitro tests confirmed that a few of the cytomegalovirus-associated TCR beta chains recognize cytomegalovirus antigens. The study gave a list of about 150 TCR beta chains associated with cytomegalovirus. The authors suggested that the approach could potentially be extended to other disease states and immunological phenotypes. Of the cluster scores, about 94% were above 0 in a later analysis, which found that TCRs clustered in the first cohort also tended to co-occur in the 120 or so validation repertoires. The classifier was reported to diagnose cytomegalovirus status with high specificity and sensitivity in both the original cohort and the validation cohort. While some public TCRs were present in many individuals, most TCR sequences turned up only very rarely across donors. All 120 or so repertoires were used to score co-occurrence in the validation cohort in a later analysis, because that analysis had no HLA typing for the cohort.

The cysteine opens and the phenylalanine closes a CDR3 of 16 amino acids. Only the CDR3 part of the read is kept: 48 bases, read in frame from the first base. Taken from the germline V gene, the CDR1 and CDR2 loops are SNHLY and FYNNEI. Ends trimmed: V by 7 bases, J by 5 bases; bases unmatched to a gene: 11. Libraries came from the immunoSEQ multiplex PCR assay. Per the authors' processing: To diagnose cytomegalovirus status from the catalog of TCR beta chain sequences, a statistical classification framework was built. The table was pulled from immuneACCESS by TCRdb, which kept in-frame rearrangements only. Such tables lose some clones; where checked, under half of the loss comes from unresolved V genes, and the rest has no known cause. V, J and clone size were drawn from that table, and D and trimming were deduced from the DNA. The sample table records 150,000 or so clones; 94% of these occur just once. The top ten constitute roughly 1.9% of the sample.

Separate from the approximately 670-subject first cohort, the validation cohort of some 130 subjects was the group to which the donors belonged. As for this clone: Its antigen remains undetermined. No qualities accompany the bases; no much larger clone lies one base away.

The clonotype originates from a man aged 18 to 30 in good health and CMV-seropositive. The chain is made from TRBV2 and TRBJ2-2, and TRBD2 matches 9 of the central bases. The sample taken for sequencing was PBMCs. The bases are TGTGCCAGCAAGGCCGCTAGCGGGACTGGGACCGGGGAGCTGTTTTTT. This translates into CASKAASGTGTGELFF.